A single sample is the source of the 8 T cell receptor beta chains below, sequenced in a study of neoadjuvant anti-PD-1 for oral cavity cancer. The time point was: after neoadjuvant nivolumab, at surgical resection. Profiling relied on immunoSEQ multiplex PCR, and the TCRdb table lists in-frame clones only, not all of them. The repertoire holds approximately 68,000 clones, with roughly nine tenths as singletons. The sequencing used PBMCs, collected after nivolumab (anti-PD-1) treatment. These TCRs come from a person aged 35-79 years with oral cavity squamous cell carcinoma.

The chain combines TRBV7-8 with TRBJ2-3; 15 bases line up with TRBD2. The germline gives CDR1 SGHVS, CDR2 FQNEAQ. The CDR3 has 17 amino acids. V lost 1 base and J lost 5; bases outside the gene matches: 4. CDR3 in DNA: TGTGCCAGCAGCTTAGTGGGACTAGCGGGGGGTAGAGATACGCAGTATTTT. Protein sequence: CASSLVGLAGGRDTQYF.

This clone occurred once. The chain recombines TRBV27 with TRBJ1-2; the D gene is possibly TRBD1 (5 bases). Germline loops: CDR1 MNHEY, CDR2 SMNVEV (reference sequence). The ends were cut back, 6 bases at V and 8 bases at J, with 16 bases in the middle. This CDR3 has 13 residues. This CDR3 is CASSPGGWTGYTF. The CDR3 DNA is TGTGCCAGCAGCCCAGGAGGGTGGACAGGCTACACCTTC.

This CDR3 reads CASSQDYEGNRGINIQYF. The CDR3, as DNA: TGCGCCAGCAGCCAAGATTATGAAGGGAACAGGGGGATCAACATTCAGTACTTC. The J gene is TRBJ2-4, the V gene TRBV4-1, with 8 bases that match TRBD1. The junction had 14 bases not matched to a gene; V was cut back by 0 bases and J by 7 bases. CDR1 is MGHRA and CDR2 is YSYEKL in the germline V gene. The CDR3 runs to 18 residues.

In its sample, this clone was seen a few times. The genes are TRBV4-1 and TRBJ1-2; possible D gene TRBD1, 5 bases. The germline V gene encodes CDR1 MGHRA and CDR2 YSYEKL. The CDR3 is 16 residues long. Trimming took 5 bases from V and 4 from J, leaving 20 bases between them. The CDR3 loop reads CASSELTRDRFYGYTF. The DNA of the CDR3 is TGCGCCAGCAGCGAATTAACCCGGGACCGCTTCTATGGCTACACCTTC.

The chain recombines TRBV5-4 with TRBJ2-7; a possible D gene is TRBD1 (5 bases). Trimming stripped 2 bases from V and 4 bases from J, with 13 bases between. The CDR3 covers 14 residues. The V gene's germline CDR1 is SGHNT and CDR2 YYREEE (reference sequence). CDR3 bases: TGTGCCAGCAGCTTAAATCCAGGGCCGTACGAGCAGTACTTC. It translates to CASSLNPGPYEQYF.

The gene calls are TRBV2 and TRBJ2-7; a weak D match, TRBD1 (6 bases). CDR1 and CDR2 (germline): SNHLY, FYNNEI. The germline V and J ends were trimmed by 6 bases and 6 bases, with 18 bases remaining between them. The CDR3 runs to 14 residues. CDR3 protein: CASSAKIQGSEQYF. CDR3 DNA sequence: TGTGCCAGCAGCGCTAAGATACAGGGATCCGAGCAGTACTTC.

This sequence joins TRBV6-5 and TRBJ1-3; 7 positions agree with TRBD1. The CDR3 runs to 15 residues. V lost 6 bases, J lost 7 bases, and 12 bases stayed unmatched. Germline CDR1 reads MNHEY; CDR2 reads SVGAGI. Here the CDR3 reads CASRTLSTGLNTIYF. The CDR3 DNA sequence: TGTGCCAGCAGAACACTATCGACAGGGCTCAACACCATATATTTT.

The rearrangement joins TRBV30 to TRBJ1-5; D might be TRBD1 (6 bases). Germline assignment: CDR1 GTSNPN and CDR2 SVGIG (reference sequence). The CDR3 contains 16 residues. The V end was cut by 2 bases, the J end by 0 bases, with 14 bases between. In nucleotides, the CDR3 is TGTGCCTGGAGTAAATTGGGGGCCCATAGCAATCAGCCCCAGCATTTT. Encoded protein: CAWSKLGAHSNQPQHF.